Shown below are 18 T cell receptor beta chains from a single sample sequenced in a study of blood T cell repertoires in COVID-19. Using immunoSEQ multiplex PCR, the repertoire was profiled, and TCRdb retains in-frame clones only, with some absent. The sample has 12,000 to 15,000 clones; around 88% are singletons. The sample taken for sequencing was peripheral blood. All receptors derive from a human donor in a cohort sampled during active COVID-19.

In DNA form, the CDR3 reads TGTGCCAGTAGTATAGGGGTGGCGGGCAGAAACAATCAGCCCCAGCATTTT. This encodes CASSIGVAGRNNQPQHF. The chain joins TRBV19 to TRBJ1-5; D remains unclear. This CDR3 contains 17 residues. Trimming took off 1 base at V and 3 bases at J, with 16 bases between the two ends. Germline loops: CDR1 LNHDA, CDR2 SQIVND (reference sequence).

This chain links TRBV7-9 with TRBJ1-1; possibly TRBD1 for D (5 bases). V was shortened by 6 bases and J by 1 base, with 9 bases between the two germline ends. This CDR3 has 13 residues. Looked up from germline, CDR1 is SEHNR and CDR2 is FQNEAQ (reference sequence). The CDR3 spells CASRPTGNTEAFF. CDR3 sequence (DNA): TGTGCCAGCAGACCCACAGGGAACACTGAAGCTTTCTTT.

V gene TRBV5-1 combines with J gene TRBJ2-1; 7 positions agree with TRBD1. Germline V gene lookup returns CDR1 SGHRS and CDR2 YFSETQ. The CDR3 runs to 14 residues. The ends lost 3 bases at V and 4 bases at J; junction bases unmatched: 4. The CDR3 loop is CASSSGQVYNEQFF. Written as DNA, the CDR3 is TGCGCCAGCAGCTCCGGACAGGTTTACAATGAGCAGTTCTTC.

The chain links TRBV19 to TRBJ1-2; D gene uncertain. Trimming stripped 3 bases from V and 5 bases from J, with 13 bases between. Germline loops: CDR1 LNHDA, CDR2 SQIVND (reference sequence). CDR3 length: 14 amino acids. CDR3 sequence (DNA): TGTGCCAGTAGTATGTCAACAGAGGGATATGGCTACACCTTC. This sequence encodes CASSMSTEGYGYTF.

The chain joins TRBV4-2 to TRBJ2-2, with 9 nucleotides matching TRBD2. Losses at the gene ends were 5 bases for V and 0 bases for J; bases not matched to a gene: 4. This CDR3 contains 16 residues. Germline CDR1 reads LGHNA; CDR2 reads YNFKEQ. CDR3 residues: CASSTLAGSNTGELFF. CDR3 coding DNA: TGTGCCAGCAGCACTCTAGCGGGATCGAACACCGGGGAGCTGTTTTTT.

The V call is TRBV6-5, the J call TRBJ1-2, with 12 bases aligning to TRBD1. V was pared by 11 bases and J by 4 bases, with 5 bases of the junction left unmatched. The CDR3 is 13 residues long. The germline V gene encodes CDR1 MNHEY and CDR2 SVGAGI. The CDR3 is CAGTGGLFYGYTF. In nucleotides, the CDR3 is TGTGCCGGGACAGGGGGCCTCTTCTATGGCTACACCTTC.

As DNA, the CDR3 is TGCGCCAGCAGGGCCTCATTCGGGGGAAATCAGTACAATGAGCAGTTCTTC. Its protein is CASRASFGGNQYNEQFF. The rearrangement joins TRBV4-1 to TRBJ2-1; a possible D gene is TRBD2 (6 bases). CDR3 size: 17 residues. Germline V gene lookup returns CDR1 MGHRA and CDR2 YSYEKL. V lost 6 bases and J 4 bases, leaving 22 bases between the germline ends.

The chain's CDR3 is CASSVFSGRFNEQFF. The CDR3 DNA reads as TGTGCCAGTAGTGTCTTTAGCGGGAGGTTCAATGAGCAGTTCTTC. The rearrangement joins TRBV19 to TRBJ2-1; 10 bases fit TRBD2. Germline values: CDR1 LNHDA, CDR2 SQIVND (reference sequence). The CDR3 has 15 amino acids. V trimming: 5 bases; J trimming: 6 bases; junction bases outside the gene matches: 7.

The CDR3 DNA is TGCAGCGTTGGTAGCGGGGTGTTCTCCTACAATGAGCAGTTCTTC. Protein: CSVGSGVFSYNEQFF. The J gene is TRBJ2-1, the V gene TRBV29-1; 8 bases are a match to TRBD2. The J segment lost 0 bases and the V segment lost 4 bases, leaving 5 bases of the junction unmatched. The length of the CDR3 is 15 residues. The germline gives CDR1 SQVTM, CDR2 ANQGSEA.

The CDR3 DNA is TGTGCCAGCAGCCAAGCCCCCAGGGTCGGCACCGGGGAGCTGTTTTTT. Translating it yields CASSQAPRVGTGELFF. The chain couples TRBV3-1 (or the pseudogene TRBV3-2) to TRBJ2-2, with D possibly matching TRBD1 (5 bases). Trimming cost V 1 base and J 4 bases, with 13 bases left between them. CDR3 length: 16 residues. Germline loops: CDR1 LGHDT, CDR2 YNNKEL (reference sequence).

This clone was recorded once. CDR3 sequence reads: CAWTTGVGGLFF. CDR3 nucleotides: TGTGCCTGGACCACTGGGGTCGGGGGACTGTTTTTT. The gene calls are TRBV30 and TRBJ1-4, with D perhaps TRBD1 (5 bases). Looked up from germline, CDR1 is GTSNPN and CDR2 is SVGIG (reference sequence). The CDR3 runs 12 residues. V lost 4 bases and J lost 13, with 16 bases in between. Full variable domain (rest looked up from reference TRBV30 and TRBJ1-4): SQTIHQWPATLVQPVGSPLSLECTVEGTSNPNLYWYRQAAGRGLQLLFYSVGIGQISSEVPQNLSASRPQDRQFILSSKKLLLSDSGFYLCAWTTGVGGLFFGSGTQLSVL.

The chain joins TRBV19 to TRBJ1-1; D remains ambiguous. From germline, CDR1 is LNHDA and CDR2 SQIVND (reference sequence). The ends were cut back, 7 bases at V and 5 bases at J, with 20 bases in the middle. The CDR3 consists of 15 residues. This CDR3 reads CASTSETGRGTEAFF. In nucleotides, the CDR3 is TGTGCCAGTACCTCCGAGACCGGGCGGGGAACTGAAGCTTTCTTT. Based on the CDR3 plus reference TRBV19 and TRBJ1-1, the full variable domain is DGGITQSPKYLFRKEGQNVTLSCEQNLNHDAMYWYRQDPGQGLRLIYYSQIVNDFQKGDIAEGYSVSREKKESFPLTVTSAQKNPTAFYLCASTSETGRGTEAFFGQGTRLTVV.

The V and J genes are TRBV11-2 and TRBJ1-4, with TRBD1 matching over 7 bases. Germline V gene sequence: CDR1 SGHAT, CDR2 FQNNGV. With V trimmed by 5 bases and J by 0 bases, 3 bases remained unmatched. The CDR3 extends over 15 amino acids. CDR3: CASSQGDTTNEKLFF. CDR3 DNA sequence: TGTGCCAGCAGCCAGGGGGACACAACTAATGAAAAACTGTTTTTT. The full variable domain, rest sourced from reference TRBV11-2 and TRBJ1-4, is EAGVAQSPRYKIIEKRQSVAFWCNPISGHATLYWYQQILGQGPKLLIQFQNNGVVDDSQLPKDRFSAERLKGVDSTLKIQPAKLEDSAVYLCASSQGDTTNEKLFFGSGTQLSVL.

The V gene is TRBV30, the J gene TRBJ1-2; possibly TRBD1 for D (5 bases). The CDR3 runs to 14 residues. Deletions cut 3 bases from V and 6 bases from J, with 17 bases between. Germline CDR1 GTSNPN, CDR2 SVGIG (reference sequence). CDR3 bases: TGTGCCTGGAGGCGTGGCAGGGCCTTTGATGGCTACACCTTC. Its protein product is CAWRRGRAFDGYTF.

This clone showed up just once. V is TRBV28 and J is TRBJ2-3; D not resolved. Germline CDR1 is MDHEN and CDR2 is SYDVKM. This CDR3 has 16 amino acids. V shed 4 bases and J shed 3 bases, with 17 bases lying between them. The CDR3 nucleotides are TGTGCCAGCAGTTCCCCTTCATCCGCGAGGACAGATACGCAGTATTTT. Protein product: CASSSPSSARTDTQYF.

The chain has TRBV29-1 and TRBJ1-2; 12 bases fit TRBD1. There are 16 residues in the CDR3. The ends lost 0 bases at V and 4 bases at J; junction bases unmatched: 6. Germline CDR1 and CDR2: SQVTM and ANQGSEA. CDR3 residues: CSVEERRDRGLYGYTF. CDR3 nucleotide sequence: TGCAGCGTTGAAGAAAGAAGGGACAGGGGGCTCTATGGCTACACCTTC.

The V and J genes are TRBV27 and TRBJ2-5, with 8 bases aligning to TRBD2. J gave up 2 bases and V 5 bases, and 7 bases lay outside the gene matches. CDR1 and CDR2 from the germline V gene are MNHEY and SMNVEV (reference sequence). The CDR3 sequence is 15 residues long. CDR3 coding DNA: TGTGCCAGCAGTGAGGTAGCGGGACGACAAGAGACCCAGTACTTC. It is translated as CASSEVAGRQETQYF.

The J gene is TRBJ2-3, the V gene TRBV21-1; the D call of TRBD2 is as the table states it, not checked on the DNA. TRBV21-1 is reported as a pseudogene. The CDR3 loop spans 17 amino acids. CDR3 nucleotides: TGTGCCAGCAGCGTTCCTAGCATCCCATCTGGCACAGATACGCAGTATTTT. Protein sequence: CASSVPSIPSGTDTQYF.